The TCR beta chain described here comes from a study of graft-versus-host responses after intestinal transplantation. The overall study: Each patient got anti-thymocyte globulin induction, then tacrolimus and steroids for about 3 years.

V was clipped by 2 bases and J by 5 bases; unmatched bases: 6. This CDR3 has 16 amino acids. Germline CDR1 KGHSH, CDR2 LQKENI. As concerns this clone: What it recognizes is unknown.

Study-level points and caveats: Allografts from individuals with graft-donor T cell macrochimerism displayed high graft-versus-host to host-versus-graft clonal ratios. Circulating GvH clones peaking coincided with falling HvG clones soon after transplant. Some GvH clones appeared in ileal mucosa or blood before recipient bone marrow.

Libraries were prepared by immunoSEQ multiplex PCR; TCRdb keeps only in-frame clonotypes and omits some of them. Of about 150,000 clones listed, about 93% are singletons. The sequence came from a human donor who received an intestinal transplant. The sequences come from unstimulated CD4+ T cells sorted from spleen or lymph node cells, collected before intestinal transplant. The chain is built from TRBV18 and TRBJ2-1; TRBD2 aligns across 10 bases. CDR3 protein: CASSPWPSGRNNEQFF. The CDR3 nucleotides are TGTGCCAGCTCACCATGGCCTAGCGGGAGAAACAATGAGCAGTTCTTC.